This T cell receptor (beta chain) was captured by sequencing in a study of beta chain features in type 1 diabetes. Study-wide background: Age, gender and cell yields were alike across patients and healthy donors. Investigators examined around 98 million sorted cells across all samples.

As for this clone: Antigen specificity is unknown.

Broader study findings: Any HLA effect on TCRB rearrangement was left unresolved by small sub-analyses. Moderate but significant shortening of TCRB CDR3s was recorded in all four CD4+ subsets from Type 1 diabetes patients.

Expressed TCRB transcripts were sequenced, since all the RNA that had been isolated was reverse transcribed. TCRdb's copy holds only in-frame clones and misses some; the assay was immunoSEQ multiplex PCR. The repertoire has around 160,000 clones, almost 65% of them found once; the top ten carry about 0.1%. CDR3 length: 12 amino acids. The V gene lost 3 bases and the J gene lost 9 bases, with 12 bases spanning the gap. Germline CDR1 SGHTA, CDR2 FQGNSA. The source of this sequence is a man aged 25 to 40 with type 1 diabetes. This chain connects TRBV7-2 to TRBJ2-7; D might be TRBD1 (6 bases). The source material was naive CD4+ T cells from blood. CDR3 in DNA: TGTGCCAGCAGCTTCTCTACAGGGACGCAGTACTTC. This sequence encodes CASSFSTGTQYF.